This T cell receptor (beta chain) stems from a study of CD8+CD57+ T cells in acquired aplastic anemia. Study-level information: Reads per healthy sample averaged about 10 million (CD4+) and some 12 million (CD8+).

The study profiled TCR beta VDJ and CDR3 using genomic DNA as template. TCRdb recomputed calls from the reads with MiXCR, one row per CDR3 protein. The table shows 350,000 to 450,000 distinct CDR3 sequences, with about two thirds occurring only once. This clonotype was recorded at least ten times. This CDR3 is built from 17 residues. The V end was cut by 2 bases, the J end by 1 base, with 19 bases between. The germline V gene encodes CDR1 SGHTS and CDR2 YDEGEE. V usage is TRBV5-8 and J usage is TRBJ2-7, with TRBD1 as a possible D gene (6 bases). Sequencing used sorted CD4+, CD8+, or CD8+CD57+ T cells (not recorded which) from PBMCs. The sequence was collected from a human donor in good health, serving as a control. The CDR3, as DNA: TGTGCCAGCAGCTTTAGGGCAGGGGATAACCCTTCCTACGAGCAGTACTTC. Its protein is CASSFRAGDNPSYEQYF. The variable domain in full, completed from reference TRBV5-8 and TRBJ2-7, reads EAGVTQSPTHLIKTRGQQATLRCSPISGHTSVYWYQQALGLGLQFLLWYDEGEERNRGNFPPRFSGRQFPNYSSELNVNALELEDSALYLCASSFRAGDNPSYEQYFGPGTRLTVT.